The 20 T cell receptor beta chains below were found in one sample sequenced in a study of beta chain features in type 1 diabetes. Study observations and caveats: In all four CD4+ subsets, TCRB CDR3 length was significantly, moderately reduced in type 1 diabetes.

Reverse transcription of all isolated RNA meant that expressed TCRB transcripts were sequenced. This table comes from immunoSEQ multiplex PCR, and its TCRdb copy is limited to in-frame clones, with some not included. The data show around 97,000 clones, 28% seen once. These receptors have no identified antigens. Sample: central memory CD4+ T cells from blood. Every receptor here comes from a woman between 18 and 30 years old with type 1 diabetes.

This chain links TRBV4-2 with TRBJ1-3, with D perhaps matching TRBD1 (6 bases). Between the trimmed V and J ends, which lost 2 bases and 0 bases, there was a span of 8 bases. Per the germline V gene, CDR1 is LGHNA and CDR2 is YNFKEQ. The CDR3 is 15 amino acids. CDR3 bases: TGTGCCAGCAGCCAACCGGACAGCTCTGGAAACACCATATATTTT. It yields the protein CASSQPDSSGNTIYF.

This clone was recorded a few times. The chain employs TRBV6-5 and TRBJ2-1, with D tentatively TRBD1 (6 bases). Trimming left V 4 bases short and J 6 bases short, with 7 bases between. Germline CDR1 is MNHEY and CDR2 is SVGAGI. This CDR3 has 12 amino acids. For the CDR3, the DNA is TGTGCCAGCAGTTCACAGGGCAATGAGCAGTTCTTC. It yields the protein CASSSQGNEQFF.

This rearrangement joins TRBV11-3 to TRBJ2-4; TRBD2 might be the D (5 bases). Looked up from germline, CDR1 is SGHNT and CDR2 is YENEEA. Trimming removed 5 bases at V and 0 bases at J, with 14 bases between. The CDR3 covers 16 residues. The CDR3 DNA reads as TGTGCCAGCAGCCCCGGACTGCCTCTAGCCAAAAACATTCAGTACTTC. Encoded protein: CASSPGLPLAKNIQYF. The full variable domain, its missing parts supplied by reference TRBV11-3 and TRBJ2-4, is EAGVVQSPRYKIIEKKQPVAFWCNPISGHNTLYWYLQNLGQGPELLIRYENEEAVDDSQLPKDRFSAERLKGVDSTLKIQPAELGDSAVYLCASSPGLPLAKNIQYFGAGTRLSVL.

The gene calls are TRBV28 and TRBJ2-5; 11 bases line up with TRBD2. Germline V gene lookup returns CDR1 MDHEN and CDR2 SYDVKM. CDR3 size: 16 residues. V lost 6 bases, J lost 4 bases, and 10 bases stayed unmatched. In nucleotides, the CDR3 is TGTGCCAGCAGATATACCGCTAGCGGGAGGACAGAGACCCAGTACTTC. It encodes CASRYTASGRTETQYF.

V and J are TRBV2 and TRBJ2-3; possibly TRBD2 for D (7 bases). Germline-derived CDR1 and CDR2 are SNHLY and FYNNEI. V dropped 6 bases and J dropped 3 bases, with 19 bases sitting between them. The CDR3 contains 16 residues. The CDR3 coding sequence is TGTGCCAGCAGGGGGGCTAGCGGAATGGGGACAGATACGCAGTATTTT. It translates to CASRGASGMGTDTQYF.

This rearrangement joins TRBV27 to TRBJ1-1; D unresolved. The CDR3 runs to 13 residues. V was trimmed by 5 bases and J by 2 bases, leaving 9 bases between them. Germline lookup yields CDR1 MNHEY and CDR2 SMNVEV (reference sequence). CDR3 nucleotide sequence: TGTGCCAGCAGTCTCGAGATTAACACTGAAGCTTTCTTT. Translated, it gives CASSLEINTEAFF.

This clone occurred once. The chain recombines TRBV28 with TRBJ2-7, with D possibly matching TRBD1 (5 bases). Germline lookup yields CDR1 MDHEN and CDR2 SYDVKM. V lost 5 bases to trimming and J lost 0 bases, with 8 bases between them. This CDR3 region has 13 residues. CDR3 sequence: CASSQGVSYEQYF. The CDR3 DNA reads TGTGCCAGCAGTCAAGGGGTCTCCTACGAGCAGTACTTC.

V gene TRBV6-5 combines with J gene TRBJ1-5; D unresolved. The CDR3 consists of 13 residues. The V end lost 5 bases, the J end lost 11 bases, and 16 bases lay between the germline ends. CDR1 MNHEY and CDR2 SVGAGI come from the germline V gene. CDR3 bases: TGTGCCAGCAGTGCGGACCTGGCGGGGTCCCAGCATTTT. It translates to CASSADLAGSQHF.

The chain combines TRBV28 with TRBJ1-5; D call uncertain. This CDR3 contains 15 residues. Trimming removed 4 bases at V and 4 bases at J, with 14 bases between. CDR1 is MDHEN and CDR2 is SYDVKM in the germline V gene. The CDR3 DNA reads as TGTGCCAGCAGTTCCCCTGGTGCCTATAATCAGCCCCAGCATTTT. It yields the protein CASSSPGAYNQPQHF.

This clone has only a few counts. J is TRBJ1-1 and V is TRBV30; D not certain. This CDR3 spans 13 amino acids. V lost 0 bases, J lost 1 base, and 6 bases lay in between. CDR1 is GTSNPN, CDR2 SVGIG, per germline (reference sequence). CDR3 nucleotide sequence: TGTGCCTGGAGTGTGAGGGCGAACACTGAAGCTTTCTTT. Translation gives CAWSVRANTEAFF.

The chain has TRBV19 and TRBJ1-5, with D unresolved. The CDR3 has 15 residues. The V end lost 5 bases, the J end lost 4 bases, and 15 bases lay between the germline ends. CDR1 LNHDA and CDR2 SQIVND come from the germline V gene (reference sequence). The CDR3 nucleotides are TGTGCCAGTAGTTTTCGGGGAACAGAGAATCAGCCCCAGCATTTT. Amino acid sequence: CASSFRGTENQPQHF. The whole variable domain, remainder taken from reference TRBV19 and TRBJ1-5, is DGGITQSPKYLFRKEGQNVTLSCEQNLNHDAMYWYRQDPGQGLRLIYYSQIVNDFQKGDIAEGYSVSREKKESFPLTVTSAQKNPTAFYLCASSFRGTENQPQHFGDGTRLSIL.

In this sample, this clone turned up a few times. This chain links TRBV15 with TRBJ2-5; TRBD2 matches 9 bases. J was trimmed by 3 bases and V by 1 base; bases with no gene match: 0. This CDR3 is built from 14 residues. CDR1 LNHNV and CDR2 YYDKDF come from the germline V gene (reference sequence). The CDR3 is CATSRGLAEETQYF. The CDR3 bases are TGTGCCACCAGCAGAGGACTAGCGGAAGAGACCCAGTACTTC.

This clone was counted a few times. The chain combines TRBV10-3 with TRBJ2-7, with a possible D match to TRBD1 (6 bases). Germline V gives CDR1 ENHRY, CDR2 SYGVKD. V dropped 7 bases and J dropped 2 bases, with 9 bases sitting between them. The length of the CDR3 is 12 residues. The CDR3 loop reads CAIKGDPYEQYF. For the CDR3, the DNA is TGTGCCATCAAGGGGGACCCCTACGAGCAGTACTTC.

This clone was detected only a few times. The genes are TRBV2 and TRBJ2-7; possibly TRBD2 for D (5 bases). This CDR3 spans 14 amino acids. Trimming removed 6 bases at V and 6 bases at J, with 18 bases between. Germline-derived CDR1 and CDR2 are SNHLY and FYNNEI. The CDR3 DNA follows: TGTGCCAGCAGAGCGGACGGAACGTACCTCGAGCAGTACGTC. Protein: CASRADGTYLEQYV.

This clone has a handful of counts. This sequence joins TRBV11-2 and TRBJ2-7, with TRBD1 matching 8 bases. The CDR3 sequence is 14 residues long. Germline V CDR1 and CDR2: SGHAT, FQNNGV. The trim removed 6 bases at V and 2 bases at J, leaving 6 bases unmatched. The CDR3 loop is CASSWDRTTYEQYF. In DNA, the CDR3 is TGTGCCAGCAGTTGGGACAGGACTACCTACGAGCAGTACTTC.

The J gene is TRBJ2-2, the V gene TRBV4-1; possibly TRBD2 for D (6 bases). The germline V gene encodes CDR1 MGHRA and CDR2 YSYEKL. The CDR3 covers 18 residues. The ends were cut back, 3 bases at V and 7 bases at J, with 24 bases in the middle. CDR3 sequence reads: CASSQGIKRVIQGGELFF. CDR3 DNA sequence: TGCGCCAGCAGCCAGGGCATCAAGCGGGTCATACAAGGCGGGGAGCTGTTTTTT.

The V gene is TRBV19, the J gene TRBJ1-5; possibly TRBD1 for D (6 bases). The germline V gene has CDR1 LNHDA and CDR2 SQIVND (reference sequence). The CDR3 totals 16 residues. Trimming removed 4 bases at V and 3 bases at J, with 16 bases between. CDR3 amino acids: CASSTPVTGFNQPQHF. CDR3 DNA: TGTGCCAGTAGTACCCCCGTGACAGGCTTCAATCAGCCCCAGCATTTT. Using reference TRBV19 and TRBJ1-5 for the parts outside the CDR3, the full variable domain is DGGITQSPKYLFRKEGQNVTLSCEQNLNHDAMYWYRQDPGQGLRLIYYSQIVNDFQKGDIAEGYSVSREKKESFPLTVTSAQKNPTAFYLCASSTPVTGFNQPQHFGDGTRLSIL.

As to this clone: The junction differs from germline at one of its ends, possibly a read error. The sample carries other DNA sequences with the same CDR3. This sequence joins TRBV30 and TRBJ2-1; D perhaps matches TRBD2 (6 bases). The CDR3 is 12 amino acids. Germline lookup yields CDR1 GTSNPN and CDR2 SVGIG (reference sequence). CDR3 nucleotide sequence: TGCGCCTGGAGCACTCGGGGGTGGGGGCAGTTCTTC. Protein: CAWSTRGWGQFF.

This clone was counted a few times. The junction departs from the called germline gene at one end, perhaps through a read error. J is TRBJ2-3 and V is TRBV5-1; 12 bases fit TRBD2. The germline V gene has CDR1 SGHRS and CDR2 YFSETQ. This CDR3 contains 18 residues. CDR3 sequence (DNA): TGCGCCACCAGCCGGACTAGCGGGACAGAGAAACACACAGATACGCAGTATTTT. Translating it yields CATSRTSGTEKHTDTQYF.

V usage is TRBV2 and J usage is TRBJ2-1, with 8 nucleotides matching TRBD2. The CDR3 spans 16 residues. Germline-derived CDR1 and CDR2 are SNHLY and FYNNEI. Trimming at V came to 7 bases and at J to 6 bases, leaving 14 bases not matched to a gene. CDR3 nucleotide sequence: TGTGCCAGCACCGGCGGGTTGGGACTAGGGCTCAATGAGCAGTTCTTC. Protein sequence: CASTGGLGLGLNEQFF.